This is a list of T cell receptor beta chains from one sample in a study of radiotherapy plus CTLA-4 blockade in lung cancer. Sequenced by immunoSEQ multiplex PCR; TCRdb stores in-frame clones only, minus some. Among 95,000 to 150,000 clones, more than 80% were seen once, and the ten largest hold 5.5% to 7%. The specimen was peripheral blood, collected from a patient treated with radiotherapy plus ipilimumab. These receptors were collected from a human donor with non-small cell lung cancer that progressed on radiotherapy plus ipilimumab. CDR3s include the opening cysteine and the closing phenylalanine or tryptophan. The D gene is left open where the match is weak. Clone size is shown for a subset of rows, as once, few, many or a class of expanded clone.

CDR3nt: TGTGCCAGCAGTATGGGACAGGGAAGTGAAAAACTGTTTTTT
CDR3aa: CASSMGQGSEKLFF
j_gene: TRBJ1-4
v_gene: TRBV6-6
d_gene: TRBD1
abundance: few

CDR3nt: TGCGCCAGCAGCTTCGGGACAGGTGGGTACGAGCAGTACTTC
CDR3aa: CASSFGTGGYEQYF
j_gene: TRBJ2-7
v_gene: TRBV5-1
d_gene: TRBD1
abundance: NA

CDR3nt: TGTGCCAGCAGCCTCGATCTAGGACAGGGGGCGGAAAAACTGTTTTTT
CDR3aa: CASSLDLGQGAEKLFF
j_gene: TRBJ1-4
v_gene: TRBV7-9
d_gene: TRBD1
abundance: few

CDR3nt: TGTGCCAGCAGCACCCCAAACGGGAAGGGAAATGAGCAGTTCTTC
CDR3aa: CASSTPNGKGNEQFF
j_gene: TRBJ2-1
v_gene: TRBV6-6
d_gene: NA
abundance: NA

CDR3nt: TGTGCCAGCTCACTAAGCGGGTCCACCTACAATGAGCAGTTCTTC
CDR3aa: CASSLSGSTYNEQFF
j_gene: TRBJ2-1
v_gene: TRBV18
d_gene: NA
abundance: NA

CDR3nt: TGTGCCAGTAGTATATCCCCGAATGAGCAGTTCTTC
CDR3aa: CASSISPNEQFF
j_gene: TRBJ2-1
v_gene: TRBV19
d_gene: NA
abundance: once

CDR3nt: TGTGCCACCAGCAGAGCCCCCTTGCGCAGGGGTGGAAACACCATATATTTT
CDR3aa: CATSRAPLRRGGNTIYF
j_gene: TRBJ1-3
v_gene: TRBV15
d_gene: NA
abundance: NA

CDR3nt: TGTGCCAGCAGCCCTGACGGGGGCACTGAAGCTTTCTTT
CDR3aa: CASSPDGGTEAFF
j_gene: TRBJ1-1
v_gene: TRBV7-9
d_gene: NA
abundance: NA

CDR3nt: TGCGCCAGCAGCAGGGGAACGTTAAAGAACACCGGGGAGCTGTTTTTT
CDR3aa: CASSRGTLKNTGELFF
j_gene: TRBJ2-2
v_gene: TRBV5-1
d_gene: NA
abundance: NA

CDR3nt: TGCAGCGTTGATGTAGCGGGAGGCTACGAGCAGTACTTC
CDR3aa: CSVDVAGGYEQYF
j_gene: TRBJ2-7
v_gene: TRBV29-1
d_gene: TRBD2
abundance: NA

CDR3nt: TGTGCCAGCTCCCAGGCGGGGGGCAAATACGAGCAGTACTTC
CDR3aa: CASSQAGGKYEQYF
j_gene: TRBJ2-7
v_gene: TRBV25-1
d_gene: TRBD2
abundance: NA

CDR3nt: TGTGCCAGCAGTGATGGGAACGAGTTCTCCACTGAAGCTTTCTTT
CDR3aa: CASSDGNEFSTEAFF
j_gene: TRBJ1-1
v_gene: TRBV6-1
d_gene: NA
abundance: NA

CDR3nt: TGTGCCAGCAGCTTGCATGGGGCTAAAGATACGCAGTATTTT
CDR3aa: CASSLHGAKDTQYF
j_gene: TRBJ2-3
v_gene: TRBV5-4
d_gene: NA
abundance: NA

CDR3nt: TGTGCCAGCAGTTACTCAGGAAGCCTGAACACTGAAGCTTTCTTT
CDR3aa: CASSYSGSLNTEAFF
j_gene: TRBJ1-1
v_gene: TRBV6-5
d_gene: NA
abundance: NA

CDR3nt: TGCGCCAGCAGCCGAATTAGCCAACGAACCCTCAATGAGCAGTTCTTC
CDR3aa: CASSRISQRTLNEQFF
j_gene: TRBJ2-1
v_gene: TRBV5-1
d_gene: NA
abundance: NA

CDR3nt: TGCGCCAGCAGCTTGGCCGGGACTCCAACCTACGAGCAGTACTTC
CDR3aa: CASSLAGTPTYEQYF
j_gene: TRBJ2-7
v_gene: TRBV5-1
d_gene: NA
abundance: few

CDR3nt: TGTGCCTGGAGTGTAACGGGGGCGGGTGGCTACACCTTC
CDR3aa: CAWSVTGAGGYTF
j_gene: TRBJ1-2
v_gene: TRBV30
d_gene: NA
abundance: NA

CDR3nt: TGCGCCAGCAGCACTAGCGGCCGGAGCTCCTACGAGCAGTACTTC
CDR3aa: CASSTSGRSSYEQYF
j_gene: TRBJ2-7
v_gene: TRBV5-1
d_gene: TRBD2
abundance: NA

CDR3nt: TGTGCCAGCAGTCCCATGGTCCCCAGGGGGACCCAGTACTTC
CDR3aa: CASSPMVPRGTQYF
j_gene: TRBJ2-5
v_gene: TRBV27
d_gene: NA
abundance: NA

CDR3nt: TGCGCCAGCAGCTACGGGACAGGGGAACTAAACATTCAGTACTTC
CDR3aa: CASSYGTGELNIQYF
j_gene: TRBJ2-4
v_gene: TRBV5-1
d_gene: TRBD1
abundance: NA

CDR3nt: TGTGCCAGCAGCAACTCGGTGGGGGCGGTAGATACGCAGTATTTT
CDR3aa: CASSNSVGAVDTQYF
j_gene: TRBJ2-3
v_gene: TRBV7-2
d_gene: NA
abundance: NA

CDR3nt: TGTGCCAGCTCATTGGACAGGAACTATGGCTACACCTTC
CDR3aa: CASSLDRNYGYTF
j_gene: TRBJ1-2
v_gene: TRBV18
d_gene: TRBD1
abundance: NA

CDR3nt: TGTGCCAGCAGCATACGACTAGCGGGAAGAGAGACCCAGTACTTC
CDR3aa: CASSIRLAGRETQYF
j_gene: TRBJ2-5
v_gene: TRBV5-8
d_gene: TRBD2
abundance: NA

CDR3nt: TGCGCCAGCAGAGTAAGCCTAGCCATCCCCGCCGAGCAGTACTTC
CDR3aa: CASRVSLAIPAEQYF
j_gene: TRBJ2-7
v_gene: TRBV5-1
d_gene: NA
abundance: NA

CDR3nt: TGTGCCAGCAGCCAAGGGGCCTTAGCGGGAGGGTTCGGAGAGACCCAGTACTTC
CDR3aa: CASSQGALAGGFGETQYF
j_gene: TRBJ2-5
v_gene: TRBV14
d_gene: TRBD2
abundance: NA

CDR3nt: TGTGCCAGTAGTTCCGGGGTTCTGGGCACTGAAGCTTTCTTT
CDR3aa: CASSSGVLGTEAFF
j_gene: TRBJ1-1
v_gene: TRBV19
d_gene: NA
abundance: NA

CDR3nt: TGTGCCAGCAGCCCCGGTCTCTCTGGGGCCAACGTCCTGACTTTC
CDR3aa: CASSPGLSGANVLTF
j_gene: TRBJ2-6
v_gene: TRBV7-3
d_gene: NA
abundance: NA

CDR3nt: TGCGCCAGCAGCTTGGACACCTACAATGAGCAGTTCTTC
CDR3aa: CASSLDTYNEQFF
j_gene: TRBJ2-1
v_gene: TRBV5-1
d_gene: NA
abundance: NA

CDR3nt: TGTGCCAGCAGGAGACAGAACAGGGTTGGTGAAAAACTGTTTTTT
CDR3aa: CASRRQNRVGEKLFF
j_gene: TRBJ1-4
v_gene: TRBV5-6
d_gene: NA
abundance: once

CDR3nt: TGTGCCAGCAGTTCTTCTAGTTTTGAGACCCAGTACTTC
CDR3aa: CASSSSSFETQYF
j_gene: TRBJ2-5
v_gene: TRBV2
d_gene: NA
abundance: NA

CDR3nt: TGCGCCAGCAGCCAAGAGGGTATCTTAGGTGGAACAGATACGCAGTATTTT
CDR3aa: CASSQEGILGGTDTQYF
j_gene: TRBJ2-3
v_gene: TRBV4-1
d_gene: NA
abundance: NA

CDR3nt: TGTGCCATCAGTGAGTCTAGTGGGGTTAACACTGAAGCTTTCTTT
CDR3aa: CAISESSGVNTEAFF
j_gene: TRBJ1-1
v_gene: TRBV10-3
d_gene: NA
abundance: NA

CDR3nt: TGTGCCAGCAGTTACTCATGGGTGGATGAGCAGTTCTTC
CDR3aa: CASSYSWVDEQFF
j_gene: TRBJ2-1
v_gene: TRBV6-6
d_gene: NA
abundance: once

CDR3nt: TGTGCCAGTAGTATGCCGGGACAGACGTCTGGGCCCCAGCATTTT
CDR3aa: CASSMPGQTSGPQHF
j_gene: TRBJ1-5
v_gene: TRBV19
d_gene: TRBD1
abundance: NA

CDR3nt: TGTGCCAGCAGCTCCCGACAGGGTGGGTACTATGAGCAGTTCTTC
CDR3aa: CASSSRQGGYYEQFF
j_gene: TRBJ2-1
v_gene: TRBV9
d_gene: TRBD1
abundance: NA

CDR3nt: TGTGCCAGCAGTTCCCGGACAGGGAAAACCTACGAGCAGTACTTC
CDR3aa: CASSSRTGKTYEQYF
j_gene: TRBJ2-7
v_gene: TRBV6-1
d_gene: TRBD1
abundance: NA

CDR3nt: TGTGCCAGCAGTGAATTGAAGGAGCCACCCTACGAGCAGTACTTC
CDR3aa: CASSELKEPPYEQYF
j_gene: TRBJ2-7
v_gene: TRBV25-1
d_gene: NA
abundance: NA

CDR3nt: TGTGCCAGCAGTTCAACCGGGACAGGAGGGGGGGTGGCTTTCTTT
CDR3aa: CASSSTGTGGGVAFF
j_gene: TRBJ1-1
v_gene: TRBV27
d_gene: TRBD1
abundance: few

CDR3nt: TGCGCCAGCAGCTTGGGAGCGGTATTGCGTTACAATGAGCAGTTCTTC
CDR3aa: CASSLGAVLRYNEQFF
j_gene: TRBJ2-1
v_gene: TRBV5-1
d_gene: NA
abundance: few

CDR3nt: TGCGCCAGCAGCTTGGGCTCAACGGCAAACATTCAGTACTTC
CDR3aa: CASSLGSTANIQYF
j_gene: TRBJ2-4
v_gene: TRBV5-1
d_gene: NA
abundance: NA

CDR3nt: TGTGCCAGCAGTGCGGGACAGGGTGGGACCCAGTACTTC
CDR3aa: CASSAGQGGTQYF
j_gene: TRBJ2-5
v_gene: TRBV25-1
d_gene: TRBD1
abundance: NA

CDR3nt: TGTGCCAGCAGTGCCCCCCGGGACAGGGGGCCTGGAAACACCATATATTTT
CDR3aa: CASSAPRDRGPGNTIYF
j_gene: TRBJ1-3
v_gene: TRBV6-1
d_gene: TRBD1
abundance: NA

CDR3nt: TGTGCCAGCAGCTCAGGGTCACAGGCAGAGAACACTGAAGCTTTCTTT
CDR3aa: CASSSGSQAENTEAFF
j_gene: TRBJ1-1
v_gene: TRBV7-3
d_gene: NA
abundance: NA

CDR3nt: TGTGCCAGCAGCGTAACAGGAGGGTGGGGAAGCACCGGGGAGCTGTTTTTT
CDR3aa: CASSVTGGWGSTGELFF
j_gene: TRBJ2-2
v_gene: TRBV9
d_gene: NA
abundance: NA

CDR3nt: TGTGCCAGCAGTTGGCTAGCGGGAGGGAACTACGAGCAGTACTTC
CDR3aa: CASSWLAGGNYEQYF
j_gene: TRBJ2-7
v_gene: TRBV27
d_gene: TRBD2
abundance: NA

CDR3nt: TGTGCCAGCAGCTTAGTCGGGGCCCCGGGACAGAAGAACAATGAGCAGTTCTTC
CDR3aa: CASSLVGAPGQKNNEQFF
j_gene: TRBJ2-1
v_gene: TRBV11-2
d_gene: TRBD1
abundance: NA

CDR3nt: TGTGCCAGCAGTGAAGCGGGGGTCAATCAGCCCCAGCATTTT
CDR3aa: CASSEAGVNQPQHF
j_gene: TRBJ1-5
v_gene: TRBV2
d_gene: NA
abundance: NA

CDR3nt: TGTGCCAGCAGCTTGGTACAGGGGAGTGGCTACACCTTC
CDR3aa: CASSLVQGSGYTF
j_gene: TRBJ1-2
v_gene: TRBV5-4
d_gene: TRBD1
abundance: NA

CDR3nt: TGTGCCAGTAGTATAGGGGCCAGGGGATCATCATGGGAAAAACTGTTTTTT
CDR3aa: CASSIGARGSSWEKLFF
j_gene: TRBJ1-4
v_gene: TRBV19
d_gene: NA
abundance: few

CDR3nt: TGTGCCATTGCAATTGCTCGGACTAGCGGGAGGTTTGGCAAAGATGAGCAGTTCTTC
CDR3aa: CAIAIARTSGRFGKDEQFF
j_gene: TRBJ2-1
v_gene: TRBV6-4
d_gene: TRBD2
abundance: once

CDR3nt: TGTGCCTGGAGTGCCCTAATGAGTGCTTTCTTT
CDR3aa: CAWSALMSAFF
j_gene: TRBJ1-1
v_gene: TRBV30
d_gene: NA
abundance: NA

CDR3nt: TGTGCCAGCAGTTTCAGTAGGGGGCAGTTCGAGCAGTACTTC
CDR3aa: CASSFSRGQFEQYF
j_gene: TRBJ2-7
v_gene: TRBV27
d_gene: TRBD1
abundance: NA

CDR3nt: TGTGCCAGCAGTGGGTTGGAGACCCAGTACTTC
CDR3aa: CASSGLETQYF
j_gene: TRBJ2-5
v_gene: TRBV2
d_gene: NA
abundance: NA

CDR3nt: TGCGCCAGCAGCTTGCAGGGGAGCTCCTACAATGAGCAGTTCTTC
CDR3aa: CASSLQGSSYNEQFF
j_gene: TRBJ2-1
v_gene: TRBV5-1
d_gene: NA
abundance: once

CDR3nt: TGTGCCGGCTCGAGTGGGGGGGCCGCTTATCAGCCCCAGCATTTT
CDR3aa: CAGSSGGAAYQPQHF
j_gene: TRBJ1-5
v_gene: TRBV28
d_gene: NA
abundance: NA

CDR3nt: TGTGCTAGTGGTTTGACCACCCTTAACGGGAGATCTACCTACGAGCAGTACTTC
CDR3aa: CASGLTTLNGRSTYEQYF
j_gene: TRBJ2-7
v_gene: TRBV12-5
d_gene: NA
abundance: NA